One sample yielded the 7 T cell receptor beta chains listed below, sequenced in a study of T cells after posttransplantation cyclophosphamide. Measured with immunoSEQ multiplex PCR; TCRdb has only the in-frame clones, and not every one. Among 19,000 or so clones listed, around 98% were seen once. The sample comprised naive CD8+ T cells sorted from PBMCs. The origin of the receptors is a man aged 35 to 55 in good health, CMV-negative, and a related stem cell transplant donor.

V and J are TRBV5-6 and TRBJ2-5; 11 bases line up with TRBD1. V shed 4 bases and J 4 bases; nucleotides not matched to a gene: 3. Looked up from germline, CDR1 is SGHDT and CDR2 is YYEEEE. This CDR3 has 14 amino acids. The CDR3 nucleotides read TGTGCCAGCAGCCGGGGACAGGGGGGAGAGACCCAGTACTTC. Its protein product is CASSRGQGGETQYF.

This chain links TRBV5-6 with TRBJ2-1, with a weak D call TRBD2 (6 bases). Germline lookup yields CDR1 SGHDT and CDR2 YYEEEE. The CDR3 has 14 amino acids. V lost 4 bases and J lost 4, with 12 bases in between. CDR3 nucleotide sequence: TGTGCCAGCAGCGCTAGGGACTTGTACAATGAGCAGTTCTTC. It translates to CASSARDLYNEQFF.

The chain recombines TRBV5-1 with TRBJ2-3; 9 nucleotides line up with TRBD2. The germline CDR1 and CDR2 sequences are SGHRS and YFSETQ. The CDR3 is 16 amino acids. The trim removed 3 bases at V and 0 bases at J, leaving 5 bases unmatched. CDR3 region: CASSSYGLASTDTQYF. CDR3 nucleotide sequence: TGCGCCAGCAGCTCATACGGACTAGCGAGCACAGATACGCAGTATTTT.

The chain uses TRBV4-2 and TRBJ2-7; possible D gene TRBD1, 6 bases. Germline V CDR1 and CDR2: LGHNA, YNFKEQ. Trimming removed 6 bases at V and 3 bases at J, with 18 bases between. This CDR3 is built from 15 residues. The CDR3 nucleotides read TGTGCCAGCAGGAGATTGACAGGACATATCTACGAGCAGTACTTC. Translating it yields CASRRLTGHIYEQYF.

The chain links TRBV28 to TRBJ2-1; 8 bases are shared with TRBD2. V trimming: 5 bases; J trimming: 1 base; junction bases outside the gene matches: 7. CDR3 size: 16 residues. In germline, CDR1 is MDHEN, CDR2 SYDVKM. CDR3 DNA: TGTGCCAGCAGTCCAATAGCGGGATCGTCCTACAATGAGCAGTTCTTC. The encoded protein is CASSPIAGSSYNEQFF.

V gene TRBV7-8 combines with J gene TRBJ1-5; tentatively, D is TRBD1 (5 bases). CDR1 and CDR2 (germline): SGHVS, FQNEAQ. V was clipped by 2 bases and J by 0 bases, with 11 bases between them. CDR3 length: 16 amino acids. The CDR3 here is CASSLRRGVSNQPQHF. The DNA for the CDR3 is TGTGCCAGCAGCTTAAGGCGGGGGGTTAGCAATCAGCCCCAGCATTTT.

The chain links TRBV5-6 to TRBJ1-2; a weak D match, TRBD1 (5 bases). The CDR3 is made up of 13 amino acids. Germline assignment: CDR1 SGHDT and CDR2 YYEEEE. Deletions cut 1 base from V and 4 bases from J, with 8 bases between. CDR3: CASSLRGFYGYTF. DNA for the CDR3: TGTGCCAGCAGCTTGAGGGGCTTCTATGGCTACACCTTC.